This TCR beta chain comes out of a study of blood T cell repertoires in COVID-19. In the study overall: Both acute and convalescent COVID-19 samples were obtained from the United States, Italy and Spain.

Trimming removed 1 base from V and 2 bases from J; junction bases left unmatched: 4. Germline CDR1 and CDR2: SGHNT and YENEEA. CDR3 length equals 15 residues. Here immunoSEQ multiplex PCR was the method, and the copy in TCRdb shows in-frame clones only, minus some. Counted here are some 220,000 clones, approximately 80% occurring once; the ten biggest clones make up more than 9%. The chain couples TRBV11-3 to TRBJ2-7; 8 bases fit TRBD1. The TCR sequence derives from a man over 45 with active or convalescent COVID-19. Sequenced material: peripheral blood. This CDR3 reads CASSLGGTGPYEQYF. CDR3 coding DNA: TGTGCCAGCAGCTTAGGCGGGACAGGACCCTACGAGCAGTACTTC.